This is a list of T cell receptor beta chains from one sample in a study of T cell repertoires in cytomegalovirus infection. Their antigens are not known. One entry per CDR3 protein results from TCRdb running MiXCR on the reads. The sample lists approximately 990,000 distinct CDR3 sequences, approximately 31% occurring once. Here the sequenced sample was cultured CD8+ T cells from PBMCs, taken from culture after CMV antigen stimulation. Source of these receptors: a human donor in good health (CMV status not recorded). Some clones in this sample may be carry-over from other donors' samples. The CDR3 runs from the conserved cysteine through the conserved F or W. D genes are given only for firm matches. Clone size appears in some rows only: once, few, many, or a class for an expanded clone.

size: NA; D: NA; J: TRBJ1-2; V: TRBV12-3/TRBV12-4; CDR3: CASRTEHNDYGYTF; DNA: TGTGCCAGCAGGACGGAGCACAACGACTATGGCTACACCTTC
size: NA; D: NA; J: TRBJ1-5; V: TRBV28; CDR3: CASNRGVTVSNQPQHF; DNA: TGTGCCAGCAATAGAGGCGTGACAGTTAGCAATCAGCCCCAGCATTTT
size: NA; D: NA; J: TRBJ1-5; V: TRBV7-9; CDR3: CASSFKDFNQPQHF; DNA: TGTGCCAGCAGCTTTAAAGACTTCAATCAGCCCCAGCATTTT
size: few; D: TRBD1; J: TRBJ2-1; V: TRBV7-6; CDR3: CASSSTGGIVTYNEQFF; DNA: TGTGCCAGCAGCTCGACAGGGGGGATTGTTACCTACAATGAGCAGTTCTTC
size: NA; D: TRBD1; J: TRBJ1-2; V: TRBV29-1; CDR3: CSVRDRYGYTF; DNA: TGCAGCGTCCGGGACAGGTATGGCTACACCTTC
size: few; D: NA; J: TRBJ2-1; V: TRBV7-9; CDR3: CASSPPWGSSYNEQFF; DNA: TGTGCCAGCAGCCCCCCCTGGGGGAGCTCCTACAATGAGCAGTTCTTC
size: NA; D: NA; J: TRBJ2-2; V: TRBV6-1; CDR3: CASSERGPNTGELFF; DNA: TGTGCCAGCAGTGAGCGGGGGCCGAACACCGGGGAGCTGTTTTTT
size: NA; D: TRBD2; J: TRBJ2-5; V: TRBV4-3; CDR3: CASSQDALGREETQYF; DNA: TGCGCCAGCAGCCAAGATGCCCTTGGGAGGGAAGAGACCCAGTACTTC
size: NA; D: NA; J: TRBJ2-3; V: TRBV6-2/TRBV6-3; CDR3: CASSYSVHPLYF; DNA: TGTGCCAGCAGTTATTCGGTGCATCCGCTGTATTTT
size: NA; D: TRBD1; J: TRBJ2-3; V: TRBV27; CDR3: CASSFRQGTSTDTQYF; DNA: TGTGCCAGCAGTTTCCGACAGGGGACTAGCACAGATACGCAGTATTTT
size: NA; D: TRBD1; J: TRBJ2-7; V: TRBV19; CDR3: CASSIGTGDEQYF; DNA: TGTGCCAGTAGTATCGGGACAGGGGACGAGCAGTACTTC
size: few; D: NA; J: TRBJ2-1; V: TRBV10-3; CDR3: CAISEGRPGSEQFF; DNA: TGTGCCATCAGTGAGGGCAGGCCCGGGAGTGAGCAGTTCTTC
size: NA; D: NA; J: TRBJ2-2; V: TRBV7-9; CDR3: CASSFGNSRIGELFF; DNA: TGTGCCAGCAGCTTCGGGAACAGCCGTATCGGGGAGCTGTTTTTT
size: few; D: NA; J: TRBJ1-2; V: TRBV15; CDR3: CATSRGDYGYTF; DNA: TGTGCCACCAGCAGAGGAGACTATGGCTACACCTTC
size: NA; D: TRBD2; J: TRBJ2-1; V: TRBV7-9; CDR3: CASRHSGGYDEQFF; DNA: TGTGCCAGCAGGCATAGCGGGGGGTATGATGAGCAGTTCTTC
size: few; D: NA; J: TRBJ2-1; V: TRBV12-5; CDR3: CASGLVIKEGGTYNEQFF; DNA: TGTGCTAGTGGTTTGGTCATAAAAGAGGGGGGGACCTACAATGAGCAGTTCTTC
size: NA; D: NA; J: TRBJ1-1; V: TRBV11-1; CDR3: CASSSRYRDTEAFF; DNA: TGTGCCAGCAGCTCCCGCTACAGGGACACTGAAGCTTTCTTT
size: NA; D: TRBD2; J: TRBJ2-1; V: TRBV29-1; CDR3: CSVVAGQGLAGGNRQFF; DNA: TGCAGCGTTGTTGCGGGACAGGGACTAGCGGGGGGAAACCGGCAGTTCTTC
size: many; D: TRBD2; J: TRBJ2-7; V: TRBV7-2; CDR3: CASSPRGGNSYEQYF; DNA: TGTGCCAGCAGTCCCCGGGGGGGGAATTCCTACGAGCAGTACTTC
size: few; D: NA; J: TRBJ2-4; V: TRBV2; CDR3: CASSIGGITKNIQYF; DNA: TGTGCCAGCAGCATAGGGGGGATTACCAAAAACATTCAGTACTTC
size: NA; D: NA; J: TRBJ1-1; V: TRBV6-5; CDR3: CASSYVARLNTEAFF; DNA: TGTGCCAGCAGTTACGTCGCCAGACTGAACACTGAAGCTTTCTTT
size: NA; D: TRBD1; J: TRBJ2-5; V: TRBV15; CDR3: CATSGGQGRETQYF; DNA: TGTGCCACCAGCGGGGGACAGGGGCGGGAGACCCAGTACTTC
size: NA; D: NA; J: TRBJ1-1; V: TRBV9; CDR3: CASSVGSQGGMNTEAFF; DNA: TGTGCCAGCAGCGTAGGCTCCCAGGGCGGGATGAACACTGAAGCTTTCTTT
size: few; D: TRBD1; J: TRBJ1-6; V: TRBV4-1; CDR3: CASSQEGQGYSPLHF; DNA: TGCGCCAGCAGCCAAGAGGGACAGGGCTATTCACCCCTCCACTTT
size: few; D: TRBD1; J: TRBJ1-5; V: TRBV25-1; CDR3: CASSGRQGTWPQHF; DNA: TGTGCCAGCAGTGGTAGACAGGGAACTTGGCCCCAGCATTTT
size: many; D: NA; J: TRBJ1-1; V: TRBV7-2; CDR3: CASSLNRGTEAFF; DNA: TGTGCCAGCAGCTTAAACCGGGGAACTGAAGCTTTCTTT
size: NA; D: NA; J: TRBJ2-7; V: TRBV19; CDR3: CASGGAAPYEQYF; DNA: TGTGCCAGCGGCGGGGCAGCTCCCTACGAGCAGTACTTC
size: NA; D: TRBD2; J: TRBJ2-5; V: TRBV7-9; CDR3: CASSTTSVGETQYF; DNA: TGTGCCAGCAGCACTACTAGCGTAGGAGAGACCCAGTACTTC
size: NA; D: NA; J: TRBJ1-1; V: TRBV19; CDR3: CASLPSAVKGFTEAFF; DNA: TGTGCCAGCCTCCCGTCAGCCGTCAAGGGGTTCACTGAAGCTTTCTTT
size: many; D: NA; J: TRBJ2-1; V: TRBV19; CDR3: CASSIGTTSYNEQFF; DNA: TGTGCCAGTAGTATAGGGACAACATCCTACAATGAGCAGTTCTTC
size: NA; D: NA; J: TRBJ2-3; V: TRBV12-3/TRBV12-4; CDR3: CASREGNTDTQYF; DNA: TGTGCCAGCAGGGAGGGTAACACAGATACGCAGTATTTT
size: once; D: TRBD1; J: TRBJ1-5; V: TRBV6-2/TRBV6-3; CDR3: CASSSRGRGQPQHF; DNA: TGTGCCAGCAGTTCCAGGGGGCGTGGACAGCCCCAGCATTTT
size: NA; D: NA; J: TRBJ1-1; V: TRBV29-1; CDR3: CSVARDNLGTEAFF; DNA: TGCAGCGTGGCAAGGGACAACCTAGGCACTGAAGCTTTCTTT
size: many; D: NA; J: TRBJ2-3; V: TRBV12-5; CDR3: CASGGGPRDRTPDTQYF; DNA: TGTGCTAGTGGAGGTGGGCCCCGGGACCGGACCCCCGATACGCAGTATTTT
size: few; D: NA; J: TRBJ1-1; V: TRBV7-9; CDR3: CASSTGQNSMNTEAFF; DNA: TGTGCCAGCAGCACCGGACAGAATTCAATGAACACTGAAGCTTTCTTT
size: NA; D: TRBD1; J: TRBJ2-4; V: TRBV12-3/TRBV12-4; CDR3: CASSTDRVGNIQYF; DNA: TGTGCCAGCAGCACAGACAGGGTTGGAAACATTCAGTACTTC
size: NA; D: NA; J: TRBJ1-5; V: TRBV2; CDR3: CASSAAALYSNQPQHF; DNA: TGTGCCAGCAGTGCCGCAGCACTTTATAGCAATCAGCCCCAGCATTTT
size: few; D: NA; J: TRBJ1-1; V: TRBV19; CDR3: CASSIVAGTEAFF; DNA: TGTGCCAGTAGTATAGTAGCAGGAACCGAAGCTTTCTTT
size: few; D: NA; J: TRBJ1-1; V: TRBV6-1; CDR3: CASGWAVNTEAFF; DNA: TGTGCCAGCGGGTGGGCGGTGAACACTGAAGCTTTCTTT
size: once; D: NA; J: TRBJ1-2; V: TRBV15; CDR3: CATSRDRGYNAYGYTF; DNA: TGTGCCACCAGCAGAGATCGGGGTTATAACGCCTATGGCTACACCTTC
size: NA; D: TRBD2; J: TRBJ2-7; V: TRBV6-5; CDR3: CASKLAGGYEQYF; DNA: TGTGCCAGCAAACTAGCGGGGGGGTACGAGCAGTACTTC
size: few; D: TRBD2; J: TRBJ2-5; V: TRBV28; CDR3: CASSLAGVRETQYF; DNA: TGTGCCAGCAGTTTAGCGGGGGTAAGGGAGACCCAGTACTTC
size: NA; D: TRBD1; J: TRBJ1-6; V: TRBV7-6; CDR3: CASSYGTGPNLPLHF; DNA: TGTGCCAGCAGCTACGGGACAGGGCCTAATTTACCCCTCCACTTT
size: few; D: NA; J: TRBJ1-5; V: TRBV20-1; CDR3: CSAREGAGQPQHF; DNA: TGCAGTGCTAGAGAGGGGGCAGGTCAGCCCCAGCATTTT
size: few; D: TRBD1; J: TRBJ1-1; V: TRBV7-8; CDR3: CASSFRQGVTGGMNTEAFF; DNA: TGTGCCAGCAGCTTTAGACAGGGGGTCACGGGGGGAATGAACACTGAAGCTTTCTTT
size: few; D: TRBD1; J: TRBJ2-7; V: TRBV4-1; CDR3: CASSHPGQSYEQYF; DNA: TGCGCCAGCAGCCACCCGGGACAGTCCTACGAGCAGTACTTC
size: NA; D: NA; J: TRBJ1-4; V: TRBV7-9; CDR3: CASSSPARSGNEKLFF; DNA: TGTGCCAGCAGCTCCCCAGCTAGGTCGGGGAATGAAAAACTGTTTTTT
size: few; D: NA; J: TRBJ2-3; V: TRBV6-1; CDR3: CASSREGHTDTQYF; DNA: TGTGCCAGCAGTCGCGAGGGGCACACAGATACGCAGTATTTT